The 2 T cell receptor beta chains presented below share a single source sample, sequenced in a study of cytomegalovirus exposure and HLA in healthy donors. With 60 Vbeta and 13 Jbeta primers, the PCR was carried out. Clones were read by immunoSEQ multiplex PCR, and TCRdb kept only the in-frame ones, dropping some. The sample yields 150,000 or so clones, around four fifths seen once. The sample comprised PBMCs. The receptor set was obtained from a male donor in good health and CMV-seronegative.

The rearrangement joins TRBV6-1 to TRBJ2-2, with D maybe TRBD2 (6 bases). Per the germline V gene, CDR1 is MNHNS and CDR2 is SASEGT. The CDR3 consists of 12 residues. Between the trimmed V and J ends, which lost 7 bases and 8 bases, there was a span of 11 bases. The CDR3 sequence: CASKKAGGELFF. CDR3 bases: TGTGCCAGCAAAAAGGCGGGGGGGGAGCTGTTTTTT.

CDR3 DNA sequence: TGTGCCAGCAGCGTAGTGGCCACCTCGTTATCTGGAAACACCATATATTTT. Its protein product is CASSVVATSLSGNTIYF. The chain recombines TRBV9 with TRBJ1-3; D is unclear. Germline V gives CDR1 SGDLS, CDR2 YYNGEE. The CDR3 consists of 17 residues. Trimming cost V 0 bases and J 1 base, with 14 bases left between them.